This TCR beta chain was recovered during a study of PD-1 blockade in classical Hodgkin lymphoma. Looked up from germline, CDR1 is SGHRS and CDR2 is YFSETQ. This CDR3 is built from 15 residues. The V end was cut by 0 bases, the J end by 0 bases, with 6 bases between. Exposure to brentuximab vedotin varied, and each patient had relapsed following autologous stem cell transplantation. Repertoires were generated with immunoSEQ multiplex PCR, while TCRdb's copy carries only in-frame clones and drops some. The sample records approximately 1,900 clones, about four fifths being singletons. The material was peripheral blood mononuclear cells (PBMCs), obtained at baseline. This receptor was identified in a human donor with classical Hodgkin lymphoma. The chain combines TRBV5-1 with TRBJ2-2; no definite D call. CDR3 sequence: CASSLAAANTGELFF. The DNA of the CDR3 is TGCGCCAGCAGCTTGGCCGCAGCGAACACCGGGGAGCTGTTTTTT.